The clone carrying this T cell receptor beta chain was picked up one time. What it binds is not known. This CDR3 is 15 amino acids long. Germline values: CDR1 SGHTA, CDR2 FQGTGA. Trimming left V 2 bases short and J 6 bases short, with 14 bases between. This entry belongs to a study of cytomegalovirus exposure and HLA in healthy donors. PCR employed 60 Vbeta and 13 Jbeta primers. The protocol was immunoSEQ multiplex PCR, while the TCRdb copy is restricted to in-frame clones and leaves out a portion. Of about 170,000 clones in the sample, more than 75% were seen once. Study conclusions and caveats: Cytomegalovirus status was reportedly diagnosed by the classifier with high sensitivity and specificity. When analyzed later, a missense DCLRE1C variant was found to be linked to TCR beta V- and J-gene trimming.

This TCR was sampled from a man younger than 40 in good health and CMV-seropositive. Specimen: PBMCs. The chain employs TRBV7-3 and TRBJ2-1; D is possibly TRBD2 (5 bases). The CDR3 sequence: CASSLGSGLSNEQFF. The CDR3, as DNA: TGTGCCAGCAGCTTAGGGTCCGGACTCTCCAATGAGCAGTTCTTC.